This TCR beta chain was sequenced for a study of early T cells in non-severe SARS-CoV-2 infection. Details on this clonotype: Its antigen is not known.

Notes on the study in general: Database matching using VDJdb favored anti-spike CD8 responses, with private and CD4 specificities left missing.

TCRdb reanalysed the 5' RACE reads using MiXCR and keeps one entry per CDR3 protein. The table has 56,000 or so distinct CDR3 sequences, roughly 16% seen once; the top ten hold approximately 4%. This specimen was whole blood, taken at baseline. This receptor was obtained from an adult who was a healthcare worker with PCR-confirmed SARS-CoV-2 infection or an uninfected control (not recorded which).

In nucleotides, the CDR3 is TGCGCCAGCAGGCCTCCGGCGACAGATACGCAGTATTTT. Translating it yields CASRPPATDTQYF. The chain links TRBV5-1 to TRBJ2-3; D gene unclear. The CDR3 extends over 13 amino acids. Per the germline V gene, CDR1 is SGHRS and CDR2 is YFSETQ. V lost 5 bases and J 3 bases, leaving 10 bases between the germline ends.